The following is a T cell receptor beta chain sequence with its context. The data belong to a study of blood T cell repertoires in COVID-19. Study information: T cells, B-cell-depleted T cells, or PBMCs provided the cDNA or gDNA that served as material.

Patients in Seattle were enrolled during active infection, then followed longitudinally. Authors' methods: Reference gene primer amplification gave nucleated cell count estimates. TCRdb's table, derived via immunoSEQ multiplex PCR, lists solely in-frame clones and lacks some. The DNA gave D and trimming, while V, J and clone size come from that table. The repertoire holds roughly 200,000 clones, with more than 70% as singletons. The CDR3 length is 16 residues. CDR1 and CDR2 (germline): SGDLS, YYNGEE. V trimming: 4 bases; J trimming: 10 bases; junction bases outside the gene matches: 12. Material: peripheral blood. This receptor was identified in a person aged 70 to 79 with COVID-19, enrolled during active disease. The chain joins TRBV9 to TRBJ2-1; 12 bases are shared with TRBD2. CDR3: CASSSGLAGSGLEQFF. The CDR3 bases are TGTGCCAGCAGCTCCGGACTAGCGGGATCGGGCCTCGAGCAGTTCTTC.